The T cell receptor (beta chain) under discussion was sequenced for a study of vaccination effects on CD4 cells after COVID-19. Study background: Each participant was administered two doses of either the BNT162b2 or the mRNA-1273 vaccine.

Assay used: immunoSEQ multiplex PCR; TCRdb lists only in-frame clones, some missing. The data hold about 20,000 clones, with approximately 79% observed a single time. General observations from the study: Researchers reported few convalescent patients and no early post-infection timepoints in the study.

Using viral peptide pools, the ViraFEST assay grew out antigen-specific CD4+ T cells prior to sequencing. Following a 10-day culture, CD4+ T cells were purified. Vaccinees lacked prior SARS-CoV-2 infection and tested negative for nucleocapsid antibodies. On days 3 and 7, fresh IL-2 medium replaced half the medium. As regards this clone: Its target is not known. This sample includes further DNA sequences coding for the same CDR3.

The CDR3 extends over 14 amino acids. Trimming pared 0 bases from V and 3 bases from J, leaving 7 bases between. Per the germline V gene, CDR1 is SGDLS and CDR2 is YYNGEE. The J gene is TRBJ1-3, the V gene TRBV9; tentatively, D is TRBD1 (6 bases). This sample comprised CD4+ T cells from PBMCs cultured with HCoV-NL63 spike peptides, obtained before COVID-19 vaccination. The origin of this receptor is a human donor who received a COVID-19 vaccine. The CDR3 protein is CASSVGTVGNTIYF. The CDR3 region has the DNA TGTGCCAGCAGCGTAGGGACAGTTGGAAACACCATATATTTT.